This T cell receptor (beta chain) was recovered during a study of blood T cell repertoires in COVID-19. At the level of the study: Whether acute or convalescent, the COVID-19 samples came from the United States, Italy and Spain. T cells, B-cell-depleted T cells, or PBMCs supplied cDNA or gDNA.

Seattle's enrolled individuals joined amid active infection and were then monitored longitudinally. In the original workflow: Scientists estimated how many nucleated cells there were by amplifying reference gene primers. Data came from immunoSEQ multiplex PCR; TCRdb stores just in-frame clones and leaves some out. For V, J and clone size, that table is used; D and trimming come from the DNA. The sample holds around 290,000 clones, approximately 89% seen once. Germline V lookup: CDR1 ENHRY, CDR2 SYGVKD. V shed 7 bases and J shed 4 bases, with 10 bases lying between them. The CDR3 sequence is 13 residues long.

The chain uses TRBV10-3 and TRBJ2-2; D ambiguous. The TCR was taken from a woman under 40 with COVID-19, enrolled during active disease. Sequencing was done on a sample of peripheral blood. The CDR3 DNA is TGTGCCATCAAGTTGGGCTCCACCGGGGAGCTGTTTTTT. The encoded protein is CAIKLGSTGELFF.